This T cell receptor beta chain is from a study of blood T cell repertoires in COVID-19. V was trimmed by 0 bases and J by 1 base, leaving 17 bases between them. Germline values: CDR1 ENHRY, CDR2 SYGVKD. The CDR3 covers 18 residues. The assay was immunoSEQ multiplex PCR, and TCRdb's table has in-frame clones only and misses some. The repertoire holds 90,000 to 140,000 clones, 85% seen once, with about 3.9% in the top ten. This sequence was found in a man between 45 and 60 years old with acute or convalescent COVID-19. Specimen: peripheral blood. This chain connects TRBV10-3 to TRBJ2-3; tentatively, D is TRBD2 (6 bases). CDR3 residues: CAISESGRGKTGTDTQYF. CDR3 nucleotide sequence: TGTGCCATCAGTGAGTCGGGTCGGGGGAAAACGGGCACAGATACGCAGTATTTT.